This T cell receptor (beta chain) was sequenced during a study of T cells expressing NK-cell markers. Study at large: According to the study, TCR beta repertoires originated from sorted CD3+CD56+NKG2C+, CD3+CD56+NKG2C- and CD3+CD56-NKG2C+ T cells. Seven of the eight sequenced donors were classified as HCMV-seropositive, and one was classified as seronegative.

Using the 5' RACE reads, TCRdb records one entry per CDR3 protein without DNA. This specimen shows around 280,000 distinct CDR3 sequences; the ten leading clones hold 0.39%. Broader study findings: The leading position in the CD3+CD56-NKG2C+ fraction of several donors also went to these clonotypes. Expanded clones of NKG2C+ T cells had an unclear HCMV specificity.

CDR3 size: 13 residues. Looked up from germline, CDR1 is GTSNPN and CDR2 is SVGIG (reference sequence). With respect to this clonotype: Its antigen is not known.

This receptor was identified in a young man in good health. Sequenced sample: blood T cells: a sorted CD56 or NKG2C T cell subset, CD4+ or CD8+ T cells, or bulk PBMC T cells (not recorded which). The chain links TRBV30 to TRBJ1-6. The chain's CDR3 is CASSSGNNSPLHF. Full variable domain (remainder filled in from reference TRBV30 and TRBJ1-6): SQTIHQWPATLVQPVGSPLSLECTVEGTSNPNLYWYRQAAGRGLQLLFYSVGIGQISSEVPQNLSASRPQDRQFILSSKKLLLSDSGFYLCASSSGNNSPLHFGNGTRLTVT.